A single sample gave rise to the 28 T cell receptor beta chains below, sequenced in a study of identical twins. TCRdb fed the 5' RACE reads into MiXCR, producing one record per CDR3 protein. The table records some 1,600,000 distinct CDR3 sequences, less than 40% of them present only once. The specimen was cord blood. The receptors were gathered from a newborn girl in good health.

V and J are TRBV4-1 and TRBJ2-6, with 14 bases identical to TRBD2. Germline assignment: CDR1 MGHRA and CDR2 YSYEKL. The CDR3 covers 22 residues. Unmatched junction bases numbered 14, after V lost 4 bases and J lost 0 bases. Here the CDR3 DNA reads TGCGCCAGCAGCCGGGGGACGACTCGACTAGCGGGAGGGATCTCTGGGGCCAACGTCCTGACTTTC. Protein sequence: CASSRGTTRLAGGISGANVLTF.

The CDR3 sequence is CASSHYLSYNEQFF. DNA of the CDR3: TGTGCCAGCAGCCACTACCTCTCCTACAATGAGCAGTTCTTC. The chain links TRBV3-1 to TRBJ2-1; D uncertain. The CDR3 is 14 amino acids. Trimming removed 3 bases at V and 0 bases at J, with 6 bases between. Germline V lookup: CDR1 LGHDT, CDR2 YNNKEL (reference sequence).

The CDR3 spells CSASVVAGSYNEQFF. CDR3 in DNA: TGCAGTGCTAGTGTCGTAGCGGGAAGTTACAATGAGCAGTTCTTC. The V gene is TRBV20-1, the J gene TRBJ2-1; 8 bases fit TRBD2. There are 15 residues in the CDR3. From germline, CDR1 is DFQATT and CDR2 SNEGSKA (reference sequence). The V gene end was trimmed by 3 bases and the J gene end by 4 bases; junction bases not matched to a gene: 8.

This chain connects TRBV5-1 to TRBJ2-7, with 7 bases lining up with TRBD1. The trim removed 6 bases at V and 1 base at J, leaving 7 bases unmatched. Looked up from germline, CDR1 is SGHRS and CDR2 is YFSETQ. There are 14 residues in the CDR3. CDR3 loop: CASTIGRGSYEQYF. The CDR3 region has the DNA TGCGCCAGCACCATAGGCAGGGGGTCCTACGAGCAGTACTTC.

This clonotype was counted a few times. The genes are TRBV2 and TRBJ1-2; 12 bases fit TRBD1. J was trimmed by 5 bases and V by 4 bases; bases with no gene match: 17. This CDR3 has 19 amino acids. The germline gives CDR1 SNHLY, CDR2 FYNNEI. The CDR3 DNA is TGTGCCAGCAGTGTTGGAGTCCCGGGACAGGGGGCCACACGTTATGGCTACACCTTC. Translating it yields CASSVGVPGQGATRYGYTF.

Only a few counts were recorded for this clonotype. The chain couples TRBV7-2 to TRBJ2-3; D not resolved. The V end lost 4 bases, the J end lost 7 bases, and 12 bases lay between the germline ends. Germline loops: CDR1 SGHTA, CDR2 FQGNSA. The CDR3 length is 13 residues. CDR3 coding DNA: TGTGCCAGCAGCTCGGACGGATTCAATACGCAGTATTTT. Translated, it gives CASSSDGFNTQYF.

A note on this clonotype: A much more abundant neighbour one base away suggests this may be a read error. J is TRBJ2-1 and V is TRBV4-1; D not resolved. Looked up from germline, CDR1 is MGHRA and CDR2 is YSYEKL. This CDR3 spans 15 amino acids. V shed 4 bases and J shed 6 bases, with 16 bases lying between them. CDR3 nucleotide sequence: TGCGCCAGCAGCCCCCTCGTACTTCTCGGCAATGAGCAGTTCTTC. Encoded protein: CASSPLVLLGNEQFF.

The chain combines TRBV6-1 with TRBJ2-5; 7 bases map to TRBD2. CDR3 length: 15 amino acids. The trim removed 2 bases at V and 11 bases at J, leaving 14 bases unmatched. From germline, CDR1 is MNHNS and CDR2 SASEGT. CDR3 in DNA: TGTGCCAGCAGTGAATTGGGGGGAGGGCCAGATGAGCAGTACTTC. Translated, it gives CASSELGGGPDEQYF.

CDR3 region: CASSQDRAGDESYGYTF. CDR3 nucleotides: TGTGCCAGCAGCCAAGATCGAGCAGGTGACGAATCCTATGGCTACACCTTC. The V gene is TRBV4-2, the J gene TRBJ1-2; D remains ambiguous. Between the trimmed V and J ends, which lost 0 bases and 4 bases, there was a span of 18 bases. CDR3 length: 17 amino acids. Germline CDR1 reads LGHNA; CDR2 reads YNFKEQ.

This rearrangement joins TRBV6-2 or TRBV6-3 to TRBJ2-3; TRBD2 is a possible D gene (6 bases). Germline loops: CDR1 MNHEY, CDR2 SVGEGT. The CDR3 is made up of 12 amino acids. V lost 8 bases and J 4 bases, leaving 10 bases between the germline ends. This CDR3 is CASCGDADTQYF. The CDR3 DNA reads as TGTGCCAGCTGCGGGGATGCAGATACGCAGTATTTT.

The table lists this clonotype with a few counts. V is TRBV10-2 and J is TRBJ2-1; the match to TRBD2 covers 7 bases. V lost 3 bases and J lost 2; bases outside the gene matches: 13. Germline V gives CDR1 WSHSY, CDR2 SAAADI. This CDR3 contains 18 residues. CDR3: CASSDPTRLAVAYNEQFF. The DNA for the CDR3 is TGCGCCAGCAGTGATCCGACTCGGCTAGCGGTGGCCTACAATGAGCAGTTCTTC.

This rearrangement joins TRBV7-9 to TRBJ2-1; a weak D match, TRBD1 (5 bases). CDR1 and CDR2 from the germline V gene are SEHNR and FQNEAQ (reference sequence). The CDR3 has 13 amino acids. The V end lost 4 bases, the J end lost 10 bases, and 14 bases lay between the germline ends. The CDR3 nucleotides read TGTGCCAGCAGCTCCCCCCAGGACATAGAGCAGTTCTTC. This sequence encodes CASSSPQDIEQFF.

This chain joins TRBV5-4 and TRBJ1-1; 7 positions agree with TRBD1. The length of the CDR3 is 15 residues. The V and J ends lost 4 bases and 0 bases, in that order; junction bases with no gene match: 6. Looked up from germline, CDR1 is SGHNT and CDR2 is YYREEE (reference sequence). The CDR3 DNA is TGTGCCAGCAGCACCGCGGGACAGTTGAACACTGAAGCTTTCTTT. This gives the protein CASSTAGQLNTEAFF. Filled out from reference TRBV5-4 and TRBJ1-1, the complete variable domain reads ETGVTQSPTHLIKTRGQQVTLRCSSQSGHNTVSWYQQALGQGPQFIFQYYREEENGRGNFPPRFSGLQFPNYSSELNVNALELDDSALYLCASSTAGQLNTEAFFGQGTRLTVV.

The table lists this clonotype with a few counts. The V gene is TRBV21-1, the J gene TRBJ2-1; the D call TRBD2 from the table was never checked on the DNA. TRBV21-1 corresponds to a pseudogene. The CDR3 contains 17 residues. CDR3 amino acids: CASSKEQLAGMDNEQFF. The CDR3 bases are TGTGCCAGCAGCAAAGAGCAACTAGCGGGGATGGACAATGAGCAGTTCTTC.

The rearrangement links TRBV5-1 to TRBJ1-2; no definite D call. Trimming took 1 base from V and 1 from J, leaving 5 bases between them. The CDR3 contains 13 residues. CDR1 is SGHRS, CDR2 YFSETQ, per germline. CDR3 bases: TGCGCCAGCAGCTTGTTCTATAACTATGGCTACACCTTC. This codes for CASSLFYNYGYTF.

Only a few counts were recorded for this clonotype. The chain recombines TRBV11-1 with TRBJ2-1; tentatively, D is TRBD2 (6 bases). Looked up from germline, CDR1 is SGHAT and CDR2 is FQDESV (reference sequence). This CDR3 has 16 amino acids. Trimming removed 3 bases from V and 5 bases from J, with 17 bases in between. The CDR3 sequence: CASSFRREPINNEQFF. CDR3 in DNA: TGTGCCAGCAGCTTTCGCCGGGAGCCGATCAACAATGAGCAGTTCTTC.

About this clonotype itself: The junction departs from the called germline gene at one end, perhaps through a read error. This chain connects TRBV6-1 to TRBJ1-2; 7 nucleotides agree with TRBD1. Germline loops: CDR1 MNHNS, CDR2 SASEGT. This CDR3 contains 14 residues. CDR3 residues: CACSEKDRLYGYTF. CDR3 bases: TGTGCCTGCAGTGAAAAGGACAGGCTTTATGGCTACACCTTC.

This clonotype was counted a single time. V gene TRBV24-1 combines with J gene TRBJ2-1; 9 bases fit TRBD2. With V trimmed by 4 bases and J by 8 bases, 8 bases remained unmatched. CDR1 and CDR2 from the germline V gene are KGHDR and SFDVKD. The CDR3 length is 15 residues. Written as DNA, the CDR3 is TGTGCCACCAGTGACTGGACTAGCGAGACCCATGAGCAGTTCTTC. It translates to CATSDWTSETHEQFF.

This clonotype was seen ten or more times. The CDR3 protein is CASSWDRDNEQFF. CDR3 sequence (DNA): TGTGCCAGCAGTTGGGACAGGGACAATGAGCAGTTCTTC. The J gene is TRBJ2-1, the V gene TRBV27, with TRBD1 matching 9 bases. With 4 bases clipped from V and 5 bases from J, the junction kept 0 bases outside the gene matches. Germline CDR1 is MNHEY and CDR2 is SMNVEV (reference sequence). The CDR3 has 13 amino acids.

The V gene is TRBV12-5, the J gene TRBJ1-2, with 9 bases fitting TRBD1. Germline V gene data show CDR1 as LGHNT and CDR2 as FRNRAP. J gave up 2 bases and V 2 bases, and 6 bases lay outside the gene matches. This CDR3 spans 16 amino acids. The CDR3 DNA sequence: TGTGCTAGTGGTTTGTTCAACAGGGGGCCGAACTATGGCTACACCTTC. This gives the protein CASGLFNRGPNYGYTF. The complete variable domain, with remaining parts taken from reference TRBV12-5 and TRBJ1-2, reads DARVTQTPRHKVTEMGQEVTMRCQPILGHNTVFWYRQTMMQGLELLAYFRNRAPLDDSGMPKDRFSAEMPDATLATLKIQPSEPRDSAVYFCASGLFNRGPNYGYTFGSGTRLTVV.

This sequence joins TRBV19 and TRBJ2-5; D gene uncertain. The CDR3 totals 14 residues. Trimming cost V 1 base and J 1 base, with 7 bases left between them. Germline CDR1 reads LNHDA; CDR2 reads SQIVND (reference sequence). The DNA of the CDR3 is TGTGCCAGTAGTATAGGACACCTCCAAGAGACCCAGTACTTC. It codes for CASSIGHLQETQYF.

This clonotype was recorded once. This may come from a read error, since a much larger clone is one base off. The chain carries TRBV28 and TRBJ2-7; D gene unclear. The end of the DNA is better explained by TRBJ2-5, so the J call may be wrong. The CDR3 length is 14 residues. The germline CDR1 and CDR2 sequences are MDHEN and SYDVKM. The CDR3 bases are TGTGCCAGCAGTTTAAGCAGGCCCCAAAAGACCCAGTACTTC. Its protein product is CASSLSRPQKTQYF.

This clonotype was counted a few times. The gene calls are TRBV20-1 and TRBJ2-1, with TRBD1 as a possible D gene (6 bases). Germline V lookup: CDR1 DFQATT, CDR2 SNEGSKA (reference sequence). This CDR3 comprises 13 residues. Deletions cut 0 bases from V and 8 bases from J, with 11 bases between. The CDR3 sequence: CSARDKGVYEQFF. DNA of the CDR3: TGCAGTGCTAGAGATAAGGGGGTCTATGAGCAGTTCTTC.

The chain is built from TRBV20-1 and TRBJ2-4; D gene unclear. The J call may not be correct, given that the DNA end is closer to TRBJ2-7. CDR1 is DFQATT, CDR2 SNEGSKA, per germline (reference sequence). The CDR3 covers 12 residues. The CDR3 spells CSARPSNHEQYF. The CDR3 coding sequence is TGCAGTGCTAGGCCTAGTAACCACGAGCAGTACTTC.

The CDR3 DNA reads as TGTGCCAGCAGCCAGGCCAGAACTAGCGGGAGTCTTCGGTACTTC. Encoded protein: CASSQARTSGSLRYF. The chain employs TRBV3-1 and TRBJ2-7, with 11 bases matching TRBD2. Germline lookup yields CDR1 LGHDT and CDR2 YNNKEL (reference sequence). V lost 3 bases to trimming and J lost 12 bases; unmatched junction nucleotides: 13. The CDR3 spans 15 residues.

The genes are TRBV13 and TRBJ2-1; the match to TRBD2 covers 8 bases. The CDR3 totals 16 residues. Germline V gene lookup returns CDR1 PRHDT and CDR2 FYEKMQ (reference sequence). The V gene end was trimmed by 0 bases and the J gene end by 5 bases; junction bases not matched to a gene: 6. The CDR3 DNA sequence: TGTGCCAGCAGCTTAGGGTCTAGCGGGCGACACAATGAGCAGTTCTTC. Its protein is CASSLGSSGRHNEQFF.

The V call is TRBV4-2, the J call TRBJ2-2; D unclear. This CDR3 region has 15 residues. The germline V and J ends were trimmed by 4 bases and 0 bases, with 9 bases remaining between them. From germline, CDR1 is LGHNA and CDR2 YNFKEQ. CDR3 nucleotides: TGTGCCAGCAGCCCTAGTTTAGCGAACACCGGGGAGCTGTTTTTT. It codes for CASSPSLANTGELFF.

The V gene is TRBV20-1, the J gene TRBJ2-3; no clear D gene. V lost 5 bases and J 2 bases, leaving 20 bases between the germline ends. CDR1 and CDR2 (germline): DFQATT, SNEGSKA (reference sequence). The length of the CDR3 is 16 residues. In nucleotides, the CDR3 is TGCAGTGCTGGAGCCCTCGGCCCGGCGACCACAGATACGCAGTATTTT. This encodes CSAGALGPATTDTQYF.